This T cell receptor beta chain was sequenced for a study of T cell responses to AZD1222 COVID-19 vaccine. Study-level points and caveats: Reportedly, nearly half the spike-specific TCRs target unmutated variant regions. White British ancestry dominated among donors, who included more females, and clonal diversity was possibly underestimated. At baseline, seropositivity was found in only 5 to 7 AZD1222 recipients.

The study pooled second doses at about 4 or about 12 weeks. Regarding this clone: Its target is not known.

TCRdb keeps only in-frame clones here, not all; method: immunoSEQ multiplex PCR. The sample yields more than 150,000 clones, 87% seen once. The sample in question was peripheral blood, obtained 28 days after the second AZD1222 dose. The clonotype originates from an adult who received the AZD1222 COVID-19 vaccine.

CDR3 DNA: TGTGCCAGCAGCCAGTATAGCGGGGGCCCCTACGAGCAGTACTTC. The encoded protein is CASSQYSGGPYEQYF. The chain uses TRBV3-1 (or the pseudogene TRBV3-2) and TRBJ2-7; 9 nucleotides match TRBD2. There are 15 residues in the CDR3. The V and J ends lost 3 bases and 2 bases, in that order; junction bases with no gene match: 5. Germline loops: CDR1 LGHDT, CDR2 YNNKEL (reference sequence).